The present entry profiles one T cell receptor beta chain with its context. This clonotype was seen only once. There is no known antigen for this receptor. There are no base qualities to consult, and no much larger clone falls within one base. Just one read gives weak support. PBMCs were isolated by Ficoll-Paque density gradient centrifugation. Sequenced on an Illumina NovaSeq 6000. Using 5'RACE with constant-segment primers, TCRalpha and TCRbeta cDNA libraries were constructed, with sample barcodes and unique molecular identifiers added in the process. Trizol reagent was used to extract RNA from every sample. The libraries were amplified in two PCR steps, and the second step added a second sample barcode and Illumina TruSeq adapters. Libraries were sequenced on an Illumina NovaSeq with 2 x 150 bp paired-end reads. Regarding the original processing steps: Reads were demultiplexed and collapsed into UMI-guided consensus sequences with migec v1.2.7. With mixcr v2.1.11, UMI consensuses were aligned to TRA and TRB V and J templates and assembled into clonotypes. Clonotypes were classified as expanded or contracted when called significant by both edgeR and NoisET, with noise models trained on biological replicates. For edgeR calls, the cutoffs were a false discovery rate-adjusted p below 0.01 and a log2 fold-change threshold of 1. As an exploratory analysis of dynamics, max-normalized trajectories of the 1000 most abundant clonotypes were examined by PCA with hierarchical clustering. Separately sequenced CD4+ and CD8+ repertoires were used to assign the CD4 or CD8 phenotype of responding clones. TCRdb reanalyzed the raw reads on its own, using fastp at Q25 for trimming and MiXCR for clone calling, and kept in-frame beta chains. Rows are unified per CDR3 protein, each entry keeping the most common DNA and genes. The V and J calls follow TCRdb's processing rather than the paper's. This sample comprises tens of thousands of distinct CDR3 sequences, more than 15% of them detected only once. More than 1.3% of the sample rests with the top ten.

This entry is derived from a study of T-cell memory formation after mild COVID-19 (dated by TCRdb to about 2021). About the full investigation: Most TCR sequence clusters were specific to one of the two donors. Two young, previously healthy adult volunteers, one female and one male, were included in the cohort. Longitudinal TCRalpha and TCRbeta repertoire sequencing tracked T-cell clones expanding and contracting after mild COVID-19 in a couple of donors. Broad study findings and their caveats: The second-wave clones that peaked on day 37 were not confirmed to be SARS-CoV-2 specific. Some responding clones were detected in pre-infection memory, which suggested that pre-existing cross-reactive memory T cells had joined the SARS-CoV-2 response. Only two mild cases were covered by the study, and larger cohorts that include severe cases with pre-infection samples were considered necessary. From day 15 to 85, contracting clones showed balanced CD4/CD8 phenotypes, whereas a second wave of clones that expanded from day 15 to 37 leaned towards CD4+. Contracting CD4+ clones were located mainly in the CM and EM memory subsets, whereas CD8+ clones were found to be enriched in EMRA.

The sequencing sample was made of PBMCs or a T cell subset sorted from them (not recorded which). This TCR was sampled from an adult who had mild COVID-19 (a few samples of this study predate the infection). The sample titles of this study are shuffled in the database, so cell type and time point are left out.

The CDR3 here reads CASSLGGGDHLGQYF. Read as DNA, the sequence is TGTGCCAGCAGTTTAGGGGGGGGCGACCACCTCGGGCAGTATTTT. The rearranged chain carries TRBV12-3 or TRBV12-4 and TRBJ2-3; TRBD2 is a possible D gene, resting on 7 matching bases. The CDR3 runs 15 amino acids, cysteine and phenylalanine included. Just CDR3 DNA is preserved here, 45 bases in frame from base 1. V and J are truncated by 1 base and 11 bases respectively, leaving an intervening sequence of 19 bases.